Listed below are T cell receptor beta chains from one sample, sequenced in a study of blood T cell repertoires in COVID-19. Sequenced by immunoSEQ multiplex PCR; TCRdb stores in-frame clones only, minus some. The data show hundreds of thousands of clones, roughly 86% seen once. Sample: PBMCs or T cells enriched from blood (not recorded which). All receptors come from a woman between 45 and 65 years old who had recovered from COVID-19. The CDR3 runs from the conserved cysteine through the conserved F or W. D genes are given only for firm matches. A clone size is listed for some rows: how often the clone was seen (once, few, many), or a class if it is expanded.

>TRBV12-5|.|TRBJ2-2|TRBD2
CASGLVLSGGGELFF
TGTGCTAGTGGTTTGGTACTCAGCGGGGGCGGGGAGCTGTTTTTT
>TRBV12-3/TRBV12-4|.|TRBJ1-3|.
CASVGLRNTIYF
TGTGCCAGCGTTGGGCTCCGAAACACCATATATTTT
>TRBV7-3|.|TRBJ1-2|TRBD1
CASAGQDNYGYTF
TGTGCCAGCGCAGGACAGGACAACTATGGCTACACCTTC
>TRBV6-4|.|TRBJ1-1|.
CASSPSGTPNTEAFF
TGTGCCAGCAGTCCCTCCGGGACACCGAACACTGAAGCTTTCTTT
>TRBV19|.|TRBJ1-4|TRBD1
CASSGRDSPNEKLFF
TGTGCCAGTAGTGGCCGGGACAGCCCCAATGAAAAACTGTTTTTT
>TRBV30|.|TRBJ1-2|TRBD1
CAWAGTDNYGYTF
TGTGCCTGGGCCGGGACAGATAACTATGGCTACACCTTC
>TRBV4-3|.|TRBJ2-1|TRBD2
CASSQDLGLAGGNEQFF
TGCGCCAGCAGCCAAGATCTAGGGCTAGCGGGTGGCAATGAGCAGTTCTTC
>TRBV6-5|.|TRBJ1-1|.
CASSYSGGEAFF
TGTGCCAGCAGTTACTCGGGGGGAGAAGCTTTCTTT
>TRBV7-8|.|TRBJ2-7|.
CASSSSVDEQYF
TGTGCCAGCAGCTCCAGCGTCGACGAGCAGTACTTC
>TRBV7-2|.|TRBJ2-3|TRBD2
CASSWTSGITDTQYF
TGTGCCAGCAGCTGGACTAGCGGGATCACAGATACGCAGTATTTT
>TRBV14|.|TRBJ1-6|.
CASSQRDIAYNSPLHF
TGTGCCAGCAGCCAGCGGGATATCGCCTATAATTCACCCCTCCACTTT
>TRBV5-1|.|TRBJ1-2|.
CASSSDSYGYTF
TGCGCCAGCAGCTCGGACAGCTATGGCTACACCTTC
>TRBV6-5|.|TRBJ2-3|.
CASTPGTDTQYF
TGTGCCAGCACCCCGGGCACAGATACGCAGTATTTT
>TRBV7-9|.|TRBJ2-5|TRBD2
CASSALSGEVQETQYF
TGTGCCAGCAGCGCCCTTAGCGGGGAAGTCCAAGAGACCCAGTACTTC
>TRBV11-1|.|TRBJ2-7|TRBD1
CASSKQGARGYEQYF
TGTGCCAGCAGCAAACAGGGGGCCCGTGGTTACGAGCAGTACTTC
>TRBV7-8|.|TRBJ1-2|TRBD1
CASSLKTGDYGYTF
TGTGCCAGCAGCTTGAAGACAGGGGACTATGGCTACACCTTC
>TRBV12-1|.|TRBJ1-5|.
CASSPRPPGGNQPQHF
TGTGCCAGCAGCCCCCGGCCACCAGGTGGCAATCAGCCCCAGCATTTT
>TRBV7-9|few|TRBJ2-7|.
CASSLGDSLTYF
TGTGCCAGCAGCTTAGGAGACAGCCTGACGTACTTC
>TRBV19|.|TRBJ2-7|TRBD1
CASSDRGYEQYF
TGTGCCAGTAGTGACAGGGGATACGAGCAGTACTTC
>TRBV5-4|.|TRBJ2-1|TRBD2
CASSFLSSGLGEQFF
TGTGCCAGCAGCTTTTTGTCTAGCGGCCTGGGTGAGCAGTTCTTC
>TRBV28|.|TRBJ1-1|.
CASSIPAEAFF
TGTGCCAGCAGTATCCCAGCTGAAGCTTTCTTT
>TRBV6-2/TRBV6-3|.|TRBJ1-2|TRBD1
CASSTGVGGRNYGYTF
TGTGCCAGCAGCACAGGGGTCGGGGGACGTAACTATGGCTACACCTTC
>TRBV7-2|.|TRBJ2-5|.
CASSLGPLDSETQYF
TGTGCCAGCAGCTTAGGACCCCTAGACTCCGAGACCCAGTACTTC
>TRBV6-5|.|TRBJ2-7|.
CASSYDTSPGEQYF
TGTGCCAGCAGTTACGATACCAGTCCGGGTGAGCAGTACTTC
>TRBV6-1|.|TRBJ2-5|TRBD2
CASSVNPSGSNKATQYF
TGTGCCAGCAGTGTAAACCCCAGCGGGAGTAATAAGGCGACCCAGTACTTC
>TRBV6-6|.|TRBJ2-1|TRBD2
CASSYRAGVDEQFF
TGTGCCAGCAGTTACCGAGCGGGAGTCGATGAGCAGTTCTTC
>TRBV7-9|.|TRBJ2-2|TRBD1
CASSPWTGGGLNTGELFF
TGTGCCAGCAGCCCCTGGACAGGGGGCGGTTTGAACACCGGGGAGCTGTTTTTT
>TRBV6-5|.|TRBJ2-1|TRBD2
CASSYGTSINEQFF
TGTGCCAGCAGTTACGGGACTAGTATAAATGAGCAGTTCTTC
>TRBV7-2|.|TRBJ2-5|TRBD2
CASSKGLAGGRETQYF
TGTGCCAGCAGCAAAGGACTAGCGGGGGGGCGCGAGACCCAGTACTTC
>TRBV2|.|TRBJ1-2|.
CASSEDETVYGYTF
TGTGCCAGCAGTGAAGATGAAACAGTCTATGGCTACACCTTC
>TRBV27|.|TRBJ2-7|.
CASSLFPASQGYEQYF
TGTGCCAGCAGTTTATTCCCCGCATCACAGGGCTACGAGCAGTACTTC
>TRBV18|.|TRBJ1-2|.
CASSPINRPRPYGYTF
TGTGCCAGCTCACCAATAAACAGGCCCCGGCCCTATGGCTACACCTTC
>TRBV7-2|.|TRBJ1-2|.
CASSSSTANYGYTF
TGTGCCAGCAGCTCTTCGACAGCTAACTATGGCTACACCTTC
>TRBV2|few|TRBJ1-2|TRBD1
CASRLTGFYGYTF
TGTGCCAGCAGATTGACAGGGTTCTATGGCTACACCTTC
>TRBV19|.|TRBJ2-5|.
CASSIGRQETQYF
TGTGCCAGTAGTATAGGTCGGCAAGAGACCCAGTACTTC
>TRBV21-1|once|TRBJ2-7|.
CASRKPHLAGATYEQYF
TGTGCCAGCAGGAAACCCCACCTAGCGGGAGCGACTTACGAGCAGTACTTC
>TRBV24-1|.|TRBJ2-1|TRBD2
CATSDGTSGRRNEQFF
TGTGCCACCAGTGATGGAACTAGCGGGAGAAGGAATGAGCAGTTCTTC
>TRBV12-5|.|TRBJ2-2|TRBD1
CASGFISSDRAAGELFF
TGTGCTAGTGGTTTCATCTCCTCAGACAGGGCCGCCGGGGAGCTGTTTTTT
>TRBV19|.|TRBJ2-2|TRBD2
CASRLTSGGTWRGELFF
TGTGCCAGTAGGCTGACTAGCGGGGGAACCTGGAGAGGGGAGCTGTTTTTT
>TRBV15|once|TRBJ1-3|.
CATSTQGNTIYF
TGTGCCACCAGCACCCAGGGAAACACCATATATTTT
>TRBV6-2/TRBV6-3|.|TRBJ2-3|TRBD2
CASSLAGPTIDTQYF
TGTGCCAGCAGTTTAGCGGGACCTACAATTGATACGCAGTATTTT
>TRBV12-5|.|TRBJ1-5|TRBD1
CASGLRQGEGNQPQHF
TGTGCTAGTGGTTTGAGACAGGGGGAGGGCAATCAGCCCCAGCATTTT
>TRBV5-4|.|TRBJ2-7|.
CASSLSSREQYF
TGTGCCAGCAGCTTGTCTTCGCGGGAGCAGTACTTC
>TRBV11-2|.|TRBJ1-6|.
CASSSLRGRDNSPLHF
TGTGCCAGCAGCTCCCTGCGGGGACGCGATAATTCACCCCTCCACTTT
>TRBV6-5|.|TRBJ2-2|TRBD1
CASSYSNRGAGELFF
TGTGCCAGCAGTTACTCGAACAGGGGGGCCGGGGAGCTGTTTTTT
>TRBV28|.|TRBJ2-7|.
CATSRGYEQYF
TGTGCCACCTCCCGCGGTTACGAGCAGTACTTC
>TRBV12-3/TRBV12-4|.|TRBJ1-6|.
CASSFLNSPLHF
TGTGCCAGCAGTTTTCTAAATTCACCCCTCCACTTT
>TRBV7-9|many|TRBJ1-1|TRBD1
CASSLAQQGARAFF
TGTGCCAGCAGCTTAGCTCAACAGGGGGCAAGGGCTTTCTTT
>TRBV9|.|TRBJ2-5|.
CASSVSPWGGGETQYF
TGTGCCAGCAGCGTAAGCCCCTGGGGAGGGGGAGAGACCCAGTACTTC
>TRBV5-1|.|TRBJ2-3|.
CASSLAGERTDTQYF
TGCGCCAGCAGCTTGGCGGGGGAACGCACAGATACGCAGTATTTT
>TRBV9|.|TRBJ1-2|.
CASSVEGVGGYTF
TGTGCCAGCAGCGTAGAGGGGGTCGGCGGCTACACCTTC
>TRBV24-1|.|TRBJ2-1|TRBD2
CATSDLSGTSTKQFF
TGTGCCACCAGTGACCTCTCCGGGACTAGCACTAAGCAGTTCTTC
>TRBV4-3|.|TRBJ2-1|TRBD1
CASSQDFYRGYNEQFF
TGCGCCAGCAGCCAAGATTTCTACAGGGGCTACAATGAGCAGTTCTTC
>TRBV5-4|.|TRBJ1-4|.
CASSLARDNEKLFF
TGTGCCAGCAGCTTGGCCCGAGATAATGAAAAACTGTTTTTT
>TRBV7-2|.|TRBJ2-2|.
CASSVLARLGGELFF
TGTGCCAGCAGCGTCCTAGCGCGACTGGGCGGGGAGCTGTTTTTT